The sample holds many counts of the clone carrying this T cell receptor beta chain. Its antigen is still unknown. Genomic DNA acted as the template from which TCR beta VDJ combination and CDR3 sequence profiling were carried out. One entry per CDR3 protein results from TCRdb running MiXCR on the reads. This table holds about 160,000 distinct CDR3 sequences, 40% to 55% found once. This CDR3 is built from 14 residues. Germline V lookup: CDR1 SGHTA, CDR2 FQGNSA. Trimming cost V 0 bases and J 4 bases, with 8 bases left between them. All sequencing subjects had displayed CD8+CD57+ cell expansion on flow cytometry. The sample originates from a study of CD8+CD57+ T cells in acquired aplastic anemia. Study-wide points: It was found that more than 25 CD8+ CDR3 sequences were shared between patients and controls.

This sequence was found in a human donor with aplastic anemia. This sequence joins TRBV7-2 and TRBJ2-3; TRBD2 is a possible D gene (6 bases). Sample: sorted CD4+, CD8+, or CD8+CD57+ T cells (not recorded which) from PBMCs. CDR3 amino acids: CASSLAAGSDTQYF. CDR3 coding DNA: TGTGCCAGCAGCTTAGCCGCGGGGTCAGATACGCAGTATTTT. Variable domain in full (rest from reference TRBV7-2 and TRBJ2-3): GAGVSQSPSNKVTEKGKDVELRCDPISGHTALYWYRQSLGQGLEFLIYFQGNSAPDKSGLPSDRFSAERTGGSVSTLTIQRTQQEDSAVYLCASSLAAGSDTQYFGPGTRLTVL.